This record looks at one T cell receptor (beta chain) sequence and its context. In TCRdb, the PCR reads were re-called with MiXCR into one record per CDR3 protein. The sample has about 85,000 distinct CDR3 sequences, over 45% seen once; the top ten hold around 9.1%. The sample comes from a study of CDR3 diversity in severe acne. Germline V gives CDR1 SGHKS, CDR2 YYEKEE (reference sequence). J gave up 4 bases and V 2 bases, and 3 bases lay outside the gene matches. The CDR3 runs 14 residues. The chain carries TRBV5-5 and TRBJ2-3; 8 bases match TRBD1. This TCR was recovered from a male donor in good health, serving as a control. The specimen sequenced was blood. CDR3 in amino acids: CASSLATGADTQYF. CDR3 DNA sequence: TGTGCCAGCAGCTTAGCGACAGGGGCAGATACGCAGTATTTT.